Sequencing of this TCR beta chain was carried out in a study of T cell changes during pregnancy in multiple sclerosis. The data were produced by immunoSEQ multiplex PCR, yet TCRdb's version contains in-frame clones alone and is incomplete. The sample includes tens of thousands of clones, roughly 91% of them seen just once. The CDR3 totals 15 residues. Unmatched junction bases numbered 2, after V lost 6 bases and J lost 1 base. The germline V gene has CDR1 SNHLY and CDR2 FYNNEI. This clone appeared once. The chain uses TRBV2 and TRBJ2-5; 13 positions agree with TRBD2. The material sequenced was CD4+ T cells from peripheral blood mononuclear cells, taken in the third trimester of pregnancy. The TCR originated in a female donor with multiple sclerosis, enrolled in a pregnancy study. CDR3 sequence: CASSGLAGAQETQYF. The CDR3 nucleotides are TGTGCCAGCAGCGGACTAGCGGGGGCCCAAGAGACCCAGTACTTC.